The 10 T cell receptor beta chains presented below share a single source sample, sequenced in a study of chemoradiotherapy in HPV16-positive cancers (dated by TCRdb to between 2021 and 2024). Libraries were constructed by the immunoSEQ multiplex PCR assay. As stored in TCRdb, this immuneACCESS dataset retains in-frame rearrangements with V and J assigned. A fraction of the clones does not appear; measured against another copy, unresolved V genes explain less than half of the discrepancy, and the remainder lacks a known reason. For this sample the table gives about 14,000 clones, of which roughly nine tenths were detected only once. About 4.5% of the sample comes from the top ten. This sample comprised tumor tissue, obtained from a patient who underwent chemoradiotherapy. These receptors all stem from a human donor with HPV-associated anogenital cancer.

V gene TRBV6-5 combines with J gene TRBJ1-5; 10 positions match TRBD1. The CDR3 extends over 15 amino acids. The V segment lost 5 bases and the J segment 7 bases; nucleotides outside the gene matches: 8. Germline V gives CDR1 MNHEY, CDR2 SVGAGI. The CDR3 region has the DNA TGTGCCAGCAGTCCCGCCGGGACAGGGGAGCAGCCCCAGCATTTT. It codes for CASSPAGTGEQPQHF.

This clone was picked up a small number of times. This chain connects TRBV11-3 to TRBJ2-1, with D perhaps given as TRBD1 or TRBD2 (6 bases each). The CDR3 is made up of 12 amino acids. Germline assignment: CDR1 SGHNT and CDR2 YENEEA. The V gene lost 5 bases and the J gene lost 8 bases, with 10 bases spanning the gap. In nucleotides, the CDR3 is TGTGCCAGCAGCCACGGGGGCCATGAGCAGTTCTTC. Its protein product is CASSHGGHEQFF.

This sequence joins TRBV5-1 and TRBJ2-2; D unresolved. This CDR3 contains 15 residues. Trimming cost V 0 bases and J 0 bases, with 6 bases left between them. CDR1 and CDR2 from the germline V gene are SGHRS and YFSETQ. Written as DNA, the CDR3 is TGCGCCAGCAGCTTGGATCCCTCGAACACCGGGGAGCTGTTTTTT. Its protein product is CASSLDPSNTGELFF.

The chain uses TRBV7-2 and TRBJ2-5; tentatively, D is TRBD2 (6 bases). Germline V gene lookup returns CDR1 SGHTA and CDR2 FQGNSA. The length of the CDR3 is 15 residues. Trimming left V 5 bases short and J 5 bases short, with 18 bases between. Here the CDR3 DNA reads TGTGCCAGCAGCCTACGCCGCTGGGGGGAGGAGACCCAGTACTTC. Its protein product is CASSLRRWGEETQYF.

The CDR3 nucleotides read TGCAGTGCTATAGGGTTGGAGACCCAGTACTTC. Amino acids: CSAIGLETQYF. V is TRBV20-1 and J is TRBJ2-5; D is undetermined. Germline loops: CDR1 DFQATT, CDR2 SNEGSKA (reference sequence). This CDR3 has 11 amino acids. V was trimmed by 4 bases and J by 5 bases, leaving 8 bases between them.

V gene TRBV6-1 combines with J gene TRBJ1-1; perhaps TRBD1 as D (6 bases). This CDR3 has 14 amino acids. Between the trimmed V and J ends, which lost 3 bases and 0 bases, there was a span of 8 bases. Per the germline V gene, CDR1 is MNHNS and CDR2 is SASEGT. The CDR3 DNA is TGTGCCAGCAGTGAGGACAGAATGAACACTGAAGCTTTCTTT. It yields the protein CASSEDRMNTEAFF.

Only one count was recorded for this clone. Here the CDR3 reads CASSPGTSGSADTQYF. CDR3 sequence (DNA): TGTGCCAGCAGCCCCGGGACTAGCGGGAGCGCAGATACGCAGTATTTT. The rearrangement links TRBV5-4 to TRBJ2-3, with TRBD2 matching 14 bases. Unmatched junction bases numbered 5, after V lost 4 bases and J lost 4 bases. Germline lookup yields CDR1 SGHNT and CDR2 YYREEE (reference sequence). The CDR3 length is 16 residues.

The chain links TRBV5-1 to TRBJ2-7, with no clear D. Trimming cost V 1 base and J 3 bases, with 11 bases left between them. The germline gives CDR1 SGHRS, CDR2 YFSETQ. CDR3 length: 14 amino acids. CDR3 nucleotide sequence: TGCGCCAGCAGCTTGCAGGAGTTCGGCTACGAGCAGTACTTC. Translating it yields CASSLQEFGYEQYF.

The chain combines TRBV10-3 with TRBJ1-1, with no clear D. The germline CDR1 and CDR2 sequences are ENHRY and SYGVKD. V shed 10 bases and J shed 3 bases, with 15 bases lying between them. This CDR3 contains 13 residues. CDR3 region: CATRSGFDTEAFF. The CDR3 DNA sequence: TGTGCCACCAGAAGCGGTTTTGACACTGAAGCTTTCTTT.

The chain uses TRBV11-3 and TRBJ2-1; 9 bases map to TRBD2. Trimming removed 4 bases from V and 4 bases from J; junction bases left unmatched: 2. Germline V gene data show CDR1 as SGHNT and CDR2 as YENEEA. The CDR3 covers 14 residues. CDR3 DNA: TGTGCCAGCAGCTCTCTAGCGGGGTACAATGAGCAGTTCTTC. This encodes CASSSLAGYNEQFF.